One and the same sample provided the 14 T cell receptor beta chains below, sequenced in a study of blood T cells in healthy people across ages. With a J-beta primer mix and a sample-barcoded 5' primer, a second PCR ran about 7 to 11 cycles. TCRdb reanalysed the 5' RACE reads using MiXCR and keeps one entry per CDR3 protein. This table holds around 1,800,000 distinct CDR3 sequences, 39% found once. The specimen sequenced was blood. These receptors all come from a human donor in good health.

The CDR3 here is CASSPYDDFQYGYTF. For the CDR3, the DNA is TGTGCCAGCAGCCCGTACGACGATTTCCAATATGGCTACACCTTC. The chain carries TRBV11-3 and TRBJ1-2; no definite D call. Germline V gives CDR1 SGHNT, CDR2 YENEEA. The CDR3 is 15 amino acids. The V gene lost 5 bases and the J gene lost 5 bases, with 18 bases spanning the gap.

The CDR3 sequence is CASSLVPEGEQFF. In DNA, the CDR3 is TGCGCCAGCAGCTTGGTTCCCGAGGGGGAGCAGTTCTTC. The chain couples TRBV5-1 to TRBJ2-1; the D gene could be TRBD1 or TRBD2 (5 bases each). Germline V gives CDR1 SGHRS, CDR2 YFSETQ. CDR3 length: 13 amino acids. V was trimmed by 0 bases and J by 10 bases, leaving 11 bases between them.

The chain recombines TRBV15 with TRBJ1-1, with 7 positions matching TRBD1. CDR1 and CDR2 from the germline V gene are LNHNV and YYDKDF (reference sequence). The CDR3 contains 14 residues. V lost 5 bases, J lost 0 bases, and 3 bases stayed unmatched. The CDR3 bases are TGTGCCACCAGCGGGGGACAGCTGAACACTGAAGCTTTCTTT. Protein: CATSGGQLNTEAFF.

There are a few counts of this clonotype. The chain recombines TRBV5-1 with TRBJ2-1; D not resolved. The CDR3 runs to 18 residues. Germline V gene sequence: CDR1 SGHRS, CDR2 YFSETQ. V was clipped by 4 bases and J by 8 bases, with 28 bases between them. The CDR3: CASSPGRLSRMAFDEQFF. DNA of the CDR3: TGCGCCAGCAGCCCAGGTCGGCTTAGTCGGATGGCCTTTGATGAGCAGTTCTTC.

This chain uses TRBV20-1 with TRBJ1-5; perhaps TRBD1 as D (6 bases). The CDR3 spans 13 residues. V shed 6 bases and J shed 8 bases, with 17 bases lying between them. The germline gives CDR1 DFQATT, CDR2 SNEGSKA (reference sequence). The CDR3 loop reads CSATRDNGEPQHF. DNA of the CDR3: TGCAGTGCAACCCGGGACAACGGAGAGCCCCAGCATTTT.

This clonotype was observed a few times. The rearrangement uses TRBV20-1 and TRBJ2-1, with 8 bases that match TRBD1. The CDR3 runs to 14 residues. Germline CDR1 reads DFQATT; CDR2 reads SNEGSKA (reference sequence). J lost 8 bases, V lost 2 bases, and 8 bases had no gene match. This chain's CDR3 is CSARLYRGKDEQFF. CDR3 nucleotide sequence: TGCAGTGCTAGATTGTACAGGGGGAAGGATGAGCAGTTCTTC.

In its sample, this clonotype was seen once. The CDR3 region has the DNA TGTGCCAGCGGAATAGACAGGGCTGGAAACACCATATATTTT. Its translation is CASGIDRAGNTIYF. This chain joins TRBV7-2 and TRBJ1-3; 7 bases fit TRBD1. Germline-derived CDR1 and CDR2 are SGHTA and FQGNSA. The CDR3 is made up of 14 amino acids. The V and J ends lost 8 bases and 2 bases, in that order; junction bases with no gene match: 6.

Worth noting for this clonotype: A much larger clone sits a single nucleotide away, making a read error possible. The chain has TRBV6-6 and TRBJ2-4; D uncertain. The J call may be incorrect, as the DNA end agrees better with TRBJ2-7. This CDR3 contains 13 residues. From germline, CDR1 is MNHNY and CDR2 SVGAGI (reference sequence). The chain's CDR3 is CATVGPGAYEQYF. CDR3 nucleotide sequence: TGTGCCACTGTCGGTCCAGGTGCCTACGAGCAGTACTTC.

This clonotype was seen more than once but under ten times. This chain joins TRBV29-1 and TRBJ2-7, with 7 bases matching TRBD1. CDR3 size: 15 residues. V lost 3 bases, J lost 0 bases, and 8 bases stayed unmatched. The germline V gene encodes CDR1 SQVTM and CDR2 ANQGSEA. The CDR3 DNA sequence: TGCAGCGTTGATGAAACACAGGGGAGCTCCTACGAGCAGTACTTC. Translated: CSVDETQGSSYEQYF.

The chain recombines TRBV6-5 with TRBJ2-5; D may be TRBD1 (6 bases). The end of the DNA is better explained by TRBJ2-7, so the J call may be wrong. Germline assignment: CDR1 MNHEY and CDR2 SVGAGI. The CDR3 has 16 amino acids. This CDR3 reads CASSLTGTLLSYEQYF. CDR3 nucleotides: TGTGCCAGCAGTTTAACCGGGACACTGCTATCCTACGAGCAGTACTTC.

Only a few counts were recorded for this clonotype. CDR3 sequence: CASSFGQGHYNEQFF. As DNA, the CDR3 is TGTGCCAGCAGCTTCGGACAGGGCCACTACAATGAGCAGTTCTTC. The chain employs TRBV7-9 and TRBJ2-1, with 8 bases lining up with TRBD1. The CDR3 covers 15 residues. Germline V gene sequence: CDR1 SEHNR, CDR2 FQNEAQ (reference sequence). V lost 3 bases to trimming and J lost 3 bases; unmatched junction nucleotides: 4.

For this clonotype: The germline gene is not matched at one end of the junction; a read error may be the cause. The chain joins TRBV12-3 or TRBV12-4 to TRBJ2-5, with a weak D call TRBD1 (6 bases). The CDR3 length is 12 residues. In DNA form, the CDR3 reads TGTGCCAGCGATCAGGGTAGGGGGACCCTGTACTTC. Translating it yields CASDQGRGTLYF.

This clonotype was detected a few times. The chain employs TRBV12-3 or TRBV12-4 and TRBJ2-6, with D hard to call. This CDR3 has 17 residues. Trimming left V 7 bases short and J 2 bases short, with 18 bases between. CDR3 region: CASTLTSDQAGANVLTF. CDR3 DNA sequence: TGTGCCAGCACCTTGACTTCCGACCAGGCTGGGGCCAACGTCCTGACTTTC.

The rearrangement uses TRBV7-2 and TRBJ2-7; D is unclear. With 2 bases removed from V and 2 bases from J, the gap between germline ends came to 13 bases. The CDR3 sequence is 15 residues long. The germline V gene has CDR1 SGHTA and CDR2 FQGNSA. In DNA, the CDR3 is TGTGCCAGCAGCTTAAGTTTTATGGGCCCCTACGAGCAGTACTTC. It encodes CASSLSFMGPYEQYF.